These T cell receptor beta chains were read from a single sample in a study of PD-L1 blockade in urothelial cancer. Data came from immunoSEQ multiplex PCR; TCRdb stores just in-frame clones and leaves some out. The sample has almost 30,000 clones, about 90% seen once; the top ten hold roughly 3%. The sample was PBMCs, taken around atezolizumab (anti-PD-L1) treatment. The receptors derive from a man aged 50-60 years with urothelial cancer. Both conserved end residues are part of each CDR3. A D gene is named only where the DNA matches it firmly. The size field is filled for only some rows; it gives once, few, many or a size class.

v_call	clone_size	d_call	j_call	cdr3_nt	cdr3_aa
TRBV7-9	NA	TRBD1	TRBJ2-1	TGTGCATGTACCCGGGACAGGGAGGGCAATGAGCAGTTCTTC	CACTRDREGNEQFF
TRBV7-2	few	NA	TRBJ1-4	TGTGCCAGCAGCCCACGCAGAACGGGGGAAAAACTGTTTTTT	CASSPRRTGEKLFF
TRBV29-1	NA	NA	TRBJ2-1	TGCAGCGTTGATTCACTAGTCAGCTACAATGAGCAGTTCTTC	CSVDSLVSYNEQFF
TRBV6-6	NA	NA	TRBJ1-5	TGTGCCAGCACAAAGACAGGTCTCGTCAATCAGCCCCAGCATTTT	CASTKTGLVNQPQHF
TRBV12-5	few	TRBD1	TRBJ1-5	TGTGCTAGTGGTTTGGTACAAGGACCGGGACAGTCCCACCAGCCCCAGCATTTT	CASGLVQGPGQSHQPQHF
TRBV19	NA	NA	TRBJ1-1	TGTGCCAGTAGTATTGGAGGGGGGGGGAACACTGAAGCTTTCTTT	CASSIGGGGNTEAFF
TRBV10-1	few	TRBD1	TRBJ2-1	TGCGCCAGCAGTGAGTCGAGACAGGGGACATTATACAATGAGCAGTTCTTC	CASSESRQGTLYNEQFF
TRBV11-2	NA	NA	TRBJ2-7	TGTGCCAGCAGCTTAGGAGGGAGCGGTTCTTACGAGCAGTACTTC	CASSLGGSGSYEQYF
TRBV7-9	NA	TRBD2	TRBJ2-7	TGTGCCAGCAGCTTTAGCGGGGGCGGTTACGAGCAGTACTTC	CASSFSGGGYEQYF
TRBV28	NA	NA	TRBJ1-4	TGTGCCAGCAGTTTATTCCCCGGACAGTTTAATGAAAAACTGTTTTTT	CASSLFPGQFNEKLFF
TRBV10-3	NA	TRBD2	TRBJ2-1	TGTGCCATCACTCAACTAGCGGGGAGCAATGAGCAGTTCTTC	CAITQLAGSNEQFF
TRBV5-6	NA	NA	TRBJ2-2	TGTGCCAGCAGCTTCCTAAGAAACACCGGGGAGCTGTTTTTT	CASSFLRNTGELFF
TRBV19	NA	NA	TRBJ2-3	TGTGCCAGTACGTCCAGTAACCTTCCTGCTAGCACAGATACGCAGTATTTT	CASTSSNLPASTDTQYF
TRBV19	NA	TRBD2	TRBJ2-1	TGTGCCAGTAGTAAGGGACTAGCTCAGGGGAATGAGCAGTTCTTC	CASSKGLAQGNEQFF
TRBV27	NA	TRBD2	TRBJ2-7	TGTGCCAGCAGTTTCGGGTTAGCGGGAACCTACGAGCAGTACTTC	CASSFGLAGTYEQYF
TRBV6-5	NA	NA	TRBJ2-7	TGTGCCAGCAGTACTGGGGGGGGCGTCGAGCAGTACTTC	CASSTGGGVEQYF
TRBV5-1	NA	NA	TRBJ2-2	TGCGCCAGCAGCTTGGGACATTCGAACACCGGGGAGCTGTTTTTT	CASSLGHSNTGELFF
TRBV30	NA	TRBD1	TRBJ1-2	TGTGCCTGGAGTTCGGACCGGGACAGGAATAACTATGGCTACACCTTC	CAWSSDRDRNNYGYTF
TRBV19	medium-sized	TRBD1	TRBJ2-1	TGTGCCAGTAGTATGGGACAGGGGGCTTGGAATGAGCAGTTCTTC	CASSMGQGAWNEQFF
TRBV6-6	NA	TRBD2	TRBJ2-2	TGTGCCAGCAGTTACGGGCTAGCGGGGTCCGGGGAGCTGTTTTTT	CASSYGLAGSGELFF
TRBV5-8	few	TRBD1	TRBJ2-7	TGTGCCAGCAGCTTACAGGGGCCGGGTGGCGAGCAGTACTTC	CASSLQGPGGEQYF
TRBV19	NA	TRBD1	TRBJ1-2	TGTGCCAGTAGTATAGAAGGGGGACAGGCGGACGGCTACACCTTC	CASSIEGGQADGYTF
TRBV19	NA	NA	TRBJ1-6	TGTGCCAGTAGTATAGGGGGACATCTTAATTCACCCCTCCACTTT	CASSIGGHLNSPLHF
TRBV7-8	NA	NA	TRBJ1-2	TGTGCCAGCAGATCCGGACAACTGGACTATGGCTACACCTTC	CASRSGQLDYGYTF
TRBV27	NA	NA	TRBJ1-2	TGTGCCAGCAGTTTAGTAGGGGGCTATGGCTACACCTTC	CASSLVGGYGYTF
TRBV18	NA	TRBD2	TRBJ2-2	TGTGCCAGCTCACCACGACGGGGGGGGTTCACCGGGGAGCTGTTTTTT	CASSPRRGGFTGELFF
TRBV7-6	NA	NA	TRBJ2-3	TGTGCCAGCAGCCCGGAGACAGATACGCAGTATTTT	CASSPETDTQYF
TRBV19	few	TRBD2	TRBJ2-7	TGTGCCAGTAGTAAGACTAGCGGGCATTACTACGAGCAGTACTTC	CASSKTSGHYYEQYF
TRBV2	NA	TRBD1	TRBJ1-5	TGTGCCAGCGTTGTTGGGCAGGGGGGTGGTTGGCCCCAGCATTTT	CASVVGQGGGWPQHF
TRBV29-1	NA	NA	TRBJ1-1	TGCAGCGTTGTAGAAGGGGGCACTGAAGCTTTCTTT	CSVVEGGTEAFF
TRBV7-9	NA	TRBD1	TRBJ2-3	TGTGCCAGCAGCCCGAGGACAGGGGTTGGGGATACGCAGTATTTT	CASSPRTGVGDTQYF
TRBV30	few	NA	TRBJ1-4	TGTGCCTGGAGTGAAGACACGAATAATGAAAAACTGTTTTTT	CAWSEDTNNEKLFF
TRBV30	NA	TRBD1	TRBJ1-6	TGTGCCTGGATACAGGGGGCGGCCCTCCACTTT	CAWIQGAALHF
TRBV11-2	NA	TRBD1	TRBJ1-2	TGTGCCAGCAGCTCGGGACAGCCCATCATCGGAGACTACACCTTC	CASSSGQPIIGDYTF
TRBV6-1	NA	NA	TRBJ1-5	TGTGCCAGCAGTGAAGCGGTCAGGGGCAATCAGCCCCAGCATTTT	CASSEAVRGNQPQHF
TRBV10-2	NA	TRBD1	TRBJ2-4	TGCGCCAGCGGGACAGGGGTGGTGGACATTCAGTACTTC	CASGTGVVDIQYF
TRBV7-2	NA	TRBD1	TRBJ2-4	TGTGCCAGCAGCTTAGCCCCGGGACAGGGGGCTGCCAAAAACATTCAGTACTTC	CASSLAPGQGAAKNIQYF
TRBV18	NA	NA	TRBJ1-5	TGTGCCAGCTCACTCGCGGGACAGCCCCAGCATTTT	CASSLAGQPQHF
TRBV19	NA	NA	TRBJ2-1	TGTGCCAGTAGTATTGGGAGTCTGGTATACAATGAGCAGTTCTTC	CASSIGSLVYNEQFF
TRBV9	NA	NA	TRBJ2-1	TGTGCCAGCAGCCAGGGGCGAGAGCAGTTCTTC	CASSQGREQFF
TRBV15	NA	TRBD1	TRBJ2-7	TGTGCCACCAGCGCCGGGACAGGGAACTACGAGCAGTACTTC	CATSAGTGNYEQYF
TRBV5-1	NA	TRBD2	TRBJ2-1	TGCGCCAGCAGCTTCGCCGGGACTAGCGGGACCTACAATGAGCAGTTCTTC	CASSFAGTSGTYNEQFF
TRBV7-9	few	TRBD1	TRBJ2-2	TGTGCCAGCAGCATACAGGGGATCGGGGAGCTGTTTTTT	CASSIQGIGELFF
TRBV16	NA	TRBD1	TRBJ1-6	TGTGCCAGCAGTCTGAACCCCGGGACAGCTAATTCACCCCTCCACTTT	CASSLNPGTANSPLHF
TRBV15	few	NA	TRBJ1-3	TGTGCCACCAGCAGAGGAAGAGCTGGAAACACCATATATTTT	CATSRGRAGNTIYF
TRBV4-3	NA	TRBD2	TRBJ2-3	TGCGCCAGCAGCCAAGAGAGGCCCGGCGGGAGGGCCTCAGATACGCAGTATTTT	CASSQERPGGRASDTQYF
TRBV25-1	NA	TRBD2	TRBJ2-2	TGTGCCAGCCGGGGACTAGCGGAATCCGGGGAGCTGTTTTTT	CASRGLAESGELFF
TRBV5-4	NA	TRBD2	TRBJ2-3	TGTGCCAGCACCGCAGGACTAGCGGGAGCGGATACGCAGTATTTT	CASTAGLAGADTQYF
TRBV5-1	NA	NA	TRBJ2-3	TGCGCCAGCAGCCGCCCGACAGGCCTCACAGATACGCAGTATTTT	CASSRPTGLTDTQYF
TRBV18	NA	TRBD2	TRBJ2-1	TGTGCCAGCTCTCCAATAGGACTAGCGGGAGGGCCAACGGAAAGGGGCAATGAGCAGTTCTTC	CASSPIGLAGGPTERGNEQFF
TRBV30	NA	NA	TRBJ2-1	TGTGCCTGGAGTAGGGGGAGACGAAATGAGCAGTTCTTC	CAWSRGRRNEQFF